The source of this T cell receptor (beta chain) is a study of CD8 T cells in ankylosing spondylitis. Study observations and caveats: Apparently characteristic of ankylosing spondylitis blood was a TCR beta motif (roughly eight highly homologous variants). According to the report, clones linked to the disease were significantly enriched in matched synovial fluid samples taken from ankylosing spondylitis patients.

Trimming took 3 bases from V and 1 from J; bases not matched to a gene: 9. Germline assignment: CDR1 SGHRS and CDR2 YFSETQ. The CDR3 totals 17 residues. Scientists made TCR beta libraries using quantitative 5'-RACE with molecular barcodes. Via MiXCR, TCRdb re-called the 5' RACE reads, giving one row per CDR3 protein. The sample lists hundreds of thousands of distinct CDR3 sequences, 12% occurring once. As to this clonotype: The target antigen is unknown.

This TCR derives from a male donor with ankylosing spondylitis. Sequencing used blood, either unsorted or a sorted T cell fraction (not recorded which). V usage is TRBV5-1 and J usage is TRBJ2-3; the match to TRBD1 covers 9 bases. CDR3 nucleotides: TGCGCCAGCAGCTCGTACAGGGGGCTCCGCGGCACAGATACGCAGTATTTT. This codes for CASSSYRGLRGTDTQYF.